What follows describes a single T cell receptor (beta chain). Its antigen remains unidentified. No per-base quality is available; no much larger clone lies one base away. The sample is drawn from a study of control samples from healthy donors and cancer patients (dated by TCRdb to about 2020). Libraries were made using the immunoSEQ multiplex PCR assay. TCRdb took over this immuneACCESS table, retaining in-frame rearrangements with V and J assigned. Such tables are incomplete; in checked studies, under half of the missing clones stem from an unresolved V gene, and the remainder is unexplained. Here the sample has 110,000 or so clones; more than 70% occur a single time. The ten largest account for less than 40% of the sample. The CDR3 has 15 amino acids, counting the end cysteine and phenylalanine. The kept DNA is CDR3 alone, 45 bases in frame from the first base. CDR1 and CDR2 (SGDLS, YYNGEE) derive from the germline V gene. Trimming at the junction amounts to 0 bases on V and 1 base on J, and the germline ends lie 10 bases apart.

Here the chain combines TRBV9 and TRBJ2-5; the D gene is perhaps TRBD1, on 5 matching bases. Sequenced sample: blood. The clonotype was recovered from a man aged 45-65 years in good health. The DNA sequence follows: TGTGCCAGCAGCGTAGGACAGTCGAGCCAAGAGACCCAGTACTTC. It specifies CASSVGQSSQETQYF.